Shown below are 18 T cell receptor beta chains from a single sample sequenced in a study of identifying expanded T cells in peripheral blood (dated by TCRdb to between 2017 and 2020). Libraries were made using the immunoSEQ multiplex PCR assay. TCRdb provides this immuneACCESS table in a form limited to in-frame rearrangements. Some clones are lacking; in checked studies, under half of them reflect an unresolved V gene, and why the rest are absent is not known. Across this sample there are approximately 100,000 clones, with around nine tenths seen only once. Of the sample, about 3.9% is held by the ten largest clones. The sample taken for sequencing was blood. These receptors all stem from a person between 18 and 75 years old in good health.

CDR3 DNA: TGTGCCAGCAGCGTAGACGAGCCGGGGTATGGCTACACCTTC. Protein: CASSVDEPGYGYTF. V gene TRBV9 combines with J gene TRBJ1-2; D is ambiguous. Germline V gene data show CDR1 as SGDLS and CDR2 as YYNGEE. The ends were cut back, 0 bases at V and 5 bases at J, with 11 bases in the middle. This CDR3 is built from 14 residues.

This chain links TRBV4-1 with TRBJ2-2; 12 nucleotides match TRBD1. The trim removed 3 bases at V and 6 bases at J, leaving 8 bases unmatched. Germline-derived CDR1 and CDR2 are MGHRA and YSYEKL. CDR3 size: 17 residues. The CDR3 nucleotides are TGCGCCAGCAGCCATATCGGGACAGGGGGCGGTCCCGGGGAGCTGTTTTTT. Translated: CASSHIGTGGGPGELFF.

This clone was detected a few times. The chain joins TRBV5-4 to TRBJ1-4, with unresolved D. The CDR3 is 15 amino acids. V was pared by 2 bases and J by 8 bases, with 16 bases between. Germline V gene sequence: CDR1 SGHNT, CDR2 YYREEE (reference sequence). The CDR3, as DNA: TGTGCCAGCAGCTTAAGCGGACGTCAGATCGAAAAACTGTTTTTT. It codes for CASSLSGRQIEKLFF.

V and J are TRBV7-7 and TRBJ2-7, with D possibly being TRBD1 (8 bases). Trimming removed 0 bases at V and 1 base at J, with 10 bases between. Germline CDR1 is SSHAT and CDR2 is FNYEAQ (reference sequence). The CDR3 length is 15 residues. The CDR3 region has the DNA TGTGCCAGCAGCTTAGCACAGGGGGGGTCCTACGAGCAGTACTTC. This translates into CASSLAQGGSYEQYF.

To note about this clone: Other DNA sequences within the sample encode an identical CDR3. As DNA, the CDR3 is TGTGCCAGCAGCGTAGCGAGCAGCTCCTACGAGCAGTACTTC. Protein product: CASSVASSSYEQYF. The V gene is TRBV9, the J gene TRBJ2-7; no clear D. V lost 0 bases and J 0 bases, leaving 7 bases between the germline ends. This CDR3 comprises 14 residues. Germline-derived CDR1 and CDR2 are SGDLS and YYNGEE.

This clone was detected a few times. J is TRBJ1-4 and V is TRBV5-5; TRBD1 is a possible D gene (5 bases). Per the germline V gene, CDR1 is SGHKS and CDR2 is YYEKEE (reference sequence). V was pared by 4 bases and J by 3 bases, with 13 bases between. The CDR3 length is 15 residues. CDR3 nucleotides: TGTGCCAGCAGCCCGGATGGGGGGTCTAATGAAAAACTGTTTTTT. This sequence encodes CASSPDGGSNEKLFF. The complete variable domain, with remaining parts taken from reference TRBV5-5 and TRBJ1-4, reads DAGVTQSPTHLIKTRGQQVTLRCSPISGHKSVSWYQQVLGQGPQFIFQYYEKEERGRGNFPDRFSARQFPNYSSELNVNALLLGDSALYLCASSPDGGSNEKLFFGSGTQLSVL.

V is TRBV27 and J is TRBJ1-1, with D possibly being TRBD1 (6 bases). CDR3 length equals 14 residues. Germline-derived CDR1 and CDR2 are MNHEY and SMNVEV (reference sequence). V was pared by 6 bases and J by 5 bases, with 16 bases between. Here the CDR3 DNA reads TGTGCCAGCAGACAGGGCGGGGGAATGACTGAAGCTTTCTTT. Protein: CASRQGGGMTEAFF.

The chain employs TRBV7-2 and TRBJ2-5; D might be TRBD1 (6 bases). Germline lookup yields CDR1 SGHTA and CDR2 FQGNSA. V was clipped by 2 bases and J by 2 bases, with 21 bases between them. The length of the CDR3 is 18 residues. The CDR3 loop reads CASSLFSPLQGWQETQYF. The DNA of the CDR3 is TGTGCCAGCAGCTTATTCTCTCCATTACAGGGTTGGCAAGAGACCCAGTACTTC.

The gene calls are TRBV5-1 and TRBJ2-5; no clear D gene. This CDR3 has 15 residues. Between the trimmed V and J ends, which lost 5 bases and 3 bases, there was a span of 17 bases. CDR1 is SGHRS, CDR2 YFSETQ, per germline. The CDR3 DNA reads TGCGCCAGCAGTACTCGCCGGGCCCAGGAAGAGACCCAGTACTTC. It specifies CASSTRRAQEETQYF.

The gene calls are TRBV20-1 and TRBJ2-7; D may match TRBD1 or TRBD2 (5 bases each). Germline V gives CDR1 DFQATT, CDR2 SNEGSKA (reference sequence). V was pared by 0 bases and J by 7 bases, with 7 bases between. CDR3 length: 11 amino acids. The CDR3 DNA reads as TGCAGTGCTAGAGATGAGGGGGAGCAGTACTTC. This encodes CSARDEGEQYF.

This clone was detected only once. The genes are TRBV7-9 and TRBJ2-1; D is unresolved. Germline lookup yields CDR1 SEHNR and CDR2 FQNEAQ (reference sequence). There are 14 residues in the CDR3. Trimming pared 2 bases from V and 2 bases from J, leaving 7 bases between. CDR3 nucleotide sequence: TGTGCCAGCAGCTTAATTCTTACCTACAATGAGCAGTTCTTC. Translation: CASSLILTYNEQFF.

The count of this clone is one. The CDR3 sequence is CASSDRGTTEAFF. The CDR3 bases are TGTGCCAGCAGTGATAGAGGGACCACTGAAGCTTTCTTT. The chain combines TRBV6-1 with TRBJ1-1; weak D call: TRBD1 (5 bases). Germline loops: CDR1 MNHNS, CDR2 SASEGT. V was trimmed by 3 bases and J by 4 bases, leaving 9 bases between them. This CDR3 has 13 residues.

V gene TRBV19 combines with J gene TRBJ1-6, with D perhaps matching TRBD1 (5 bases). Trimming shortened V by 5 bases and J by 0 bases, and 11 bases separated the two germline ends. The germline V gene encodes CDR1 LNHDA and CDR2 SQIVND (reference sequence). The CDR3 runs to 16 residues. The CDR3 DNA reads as TGTGCCAGTAGTTTCGGGACGAGCTCCTATAATTCACCCCTCCACTTT. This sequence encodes CASSFGTSSYNSPLHF.

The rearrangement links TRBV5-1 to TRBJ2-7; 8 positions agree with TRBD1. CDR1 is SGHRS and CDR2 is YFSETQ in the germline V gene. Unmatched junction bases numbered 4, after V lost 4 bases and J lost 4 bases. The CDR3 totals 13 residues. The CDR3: CASSEDRGYEQYF. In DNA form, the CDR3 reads TGCGCCAGCAGCGAAGACAGGGGATACGAGCAGTACTTC.

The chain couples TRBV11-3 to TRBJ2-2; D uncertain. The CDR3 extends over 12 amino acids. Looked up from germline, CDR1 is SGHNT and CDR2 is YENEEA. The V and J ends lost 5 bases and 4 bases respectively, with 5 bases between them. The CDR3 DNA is TGTGCCAGCAGCAAGGGCACCGGGGAGCTGTTTTTT. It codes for CASSKGTGELFF.

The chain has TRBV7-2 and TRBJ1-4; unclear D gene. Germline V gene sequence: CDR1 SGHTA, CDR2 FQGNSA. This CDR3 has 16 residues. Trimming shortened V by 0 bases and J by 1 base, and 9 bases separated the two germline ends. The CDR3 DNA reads TGTGCCAGCAGCTTAGCGCGAGTCGGAACTAATGAAAAACTGTTTTTT. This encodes CASSLARVGTNEKLFF.

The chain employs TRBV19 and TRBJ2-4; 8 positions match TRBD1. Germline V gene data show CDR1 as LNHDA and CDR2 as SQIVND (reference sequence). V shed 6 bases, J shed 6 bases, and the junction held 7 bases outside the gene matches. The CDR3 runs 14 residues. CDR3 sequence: CASSDRTGTNIQYF. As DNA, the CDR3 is TGTGCCAGTAGCGACCGGACAGGGACAAACATTCAGTACTTC.

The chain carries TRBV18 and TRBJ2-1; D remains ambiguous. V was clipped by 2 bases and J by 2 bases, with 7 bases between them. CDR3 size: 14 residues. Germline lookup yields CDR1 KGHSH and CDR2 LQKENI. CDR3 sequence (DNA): TGTGCCAGCTCACCAATGGTGACCTACAATGAGCAGTTCTTC. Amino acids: CASSPMVTYNEQFF.